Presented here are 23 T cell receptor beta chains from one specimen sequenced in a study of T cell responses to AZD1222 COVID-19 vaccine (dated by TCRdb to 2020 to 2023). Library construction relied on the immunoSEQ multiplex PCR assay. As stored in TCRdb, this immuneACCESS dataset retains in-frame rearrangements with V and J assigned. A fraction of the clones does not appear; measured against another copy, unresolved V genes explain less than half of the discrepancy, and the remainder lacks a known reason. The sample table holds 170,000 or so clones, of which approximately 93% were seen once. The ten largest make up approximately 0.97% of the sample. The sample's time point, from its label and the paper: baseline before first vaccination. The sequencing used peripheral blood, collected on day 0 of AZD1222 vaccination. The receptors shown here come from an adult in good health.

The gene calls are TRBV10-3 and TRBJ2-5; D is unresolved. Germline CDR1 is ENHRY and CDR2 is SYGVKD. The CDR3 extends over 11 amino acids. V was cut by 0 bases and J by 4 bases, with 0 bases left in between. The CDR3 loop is CAISESETQYF. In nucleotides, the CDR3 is TGTGCCATCAGTGAGTCAGAGACCCAGTACTTC.

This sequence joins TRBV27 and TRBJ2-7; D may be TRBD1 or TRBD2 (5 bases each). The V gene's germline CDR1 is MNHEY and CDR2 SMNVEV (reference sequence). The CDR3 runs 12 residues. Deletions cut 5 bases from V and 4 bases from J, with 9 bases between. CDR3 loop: CASSREGYEQYF. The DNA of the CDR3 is TGTGCCAGCAGTAGAGAGGGGTACGAGCAGTACTTC.

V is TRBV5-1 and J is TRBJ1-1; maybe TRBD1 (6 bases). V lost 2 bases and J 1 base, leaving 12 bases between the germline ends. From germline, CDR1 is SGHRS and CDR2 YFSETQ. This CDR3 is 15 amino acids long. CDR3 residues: CASSLFQGQNTEAFF. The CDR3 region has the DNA TGCGCCAGCAGCTTATTTCAGGGGCAGAACACTGAAGCTTTCTTT.

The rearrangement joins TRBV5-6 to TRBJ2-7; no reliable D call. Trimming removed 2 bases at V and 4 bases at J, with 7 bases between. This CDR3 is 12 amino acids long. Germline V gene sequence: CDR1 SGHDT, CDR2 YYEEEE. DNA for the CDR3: TGTGCCAGCAGCTTTGCAGGATACGAGCAGTACTTC. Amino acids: CASSFAGYEQYF.

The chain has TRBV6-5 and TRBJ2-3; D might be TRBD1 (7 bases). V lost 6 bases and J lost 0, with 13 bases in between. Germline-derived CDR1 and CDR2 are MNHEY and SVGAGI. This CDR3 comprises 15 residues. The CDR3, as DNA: TGTGCCAGCAGGGCGGGACAGTCTAGCACAGATACGCAGTATTTT. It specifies CASRAGQSSTDTQYF.

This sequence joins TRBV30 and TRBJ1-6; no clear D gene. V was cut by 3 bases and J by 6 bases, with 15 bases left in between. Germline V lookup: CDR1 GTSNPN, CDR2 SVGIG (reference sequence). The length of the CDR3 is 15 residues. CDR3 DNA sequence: TGTGCCTGGAGCGGAGCCGGAGGATTTAATTCACCCCTCCACTTT. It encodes CAWSGAGGFNSPLHF.

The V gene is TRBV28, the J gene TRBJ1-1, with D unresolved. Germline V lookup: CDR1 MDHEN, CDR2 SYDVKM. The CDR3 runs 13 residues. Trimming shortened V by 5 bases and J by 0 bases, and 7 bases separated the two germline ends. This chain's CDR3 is CASSELLNTEAFF. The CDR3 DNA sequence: TGTGCCAGCAGTGAGCTATTGAACACTGAAGCTTTCTTT.

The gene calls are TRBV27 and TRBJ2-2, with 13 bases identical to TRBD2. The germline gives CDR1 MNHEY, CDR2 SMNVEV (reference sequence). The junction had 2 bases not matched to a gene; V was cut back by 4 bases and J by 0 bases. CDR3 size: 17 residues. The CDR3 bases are TGTGCCAGCAGTTCGACTAGCGGGGGGACGAACACCGGGGAGCTGTTTTTT. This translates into CASSSTSGGTNTGELFF.

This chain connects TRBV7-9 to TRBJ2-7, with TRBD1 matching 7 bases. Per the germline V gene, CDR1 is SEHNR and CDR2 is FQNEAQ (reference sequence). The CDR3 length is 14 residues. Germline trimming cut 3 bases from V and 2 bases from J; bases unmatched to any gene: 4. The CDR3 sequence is CASSLGGQAYEQYF. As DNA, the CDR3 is TGTGCCAGCAGCTTGGGCGGACAGGCCTACGAGCAGTACTTC.

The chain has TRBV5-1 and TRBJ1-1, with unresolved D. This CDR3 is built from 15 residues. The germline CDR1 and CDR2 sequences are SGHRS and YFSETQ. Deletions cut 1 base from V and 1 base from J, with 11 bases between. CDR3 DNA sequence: TGCGCCAGCAGCTTGAGCCAAGCGAGGAACACTGAAGCTTTCTTT. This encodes CASSLSQARNTEAFF.

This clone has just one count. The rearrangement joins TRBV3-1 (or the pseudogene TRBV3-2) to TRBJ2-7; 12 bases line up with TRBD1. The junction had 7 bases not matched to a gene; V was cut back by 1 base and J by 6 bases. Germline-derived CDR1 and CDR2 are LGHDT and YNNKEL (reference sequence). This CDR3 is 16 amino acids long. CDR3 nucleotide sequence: TGTGCCAGCAGCCAAGGGGACAGGGGGCTTGAGGCCGAGCAGTACTTC. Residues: CASSQGDRGLEAEQYF.

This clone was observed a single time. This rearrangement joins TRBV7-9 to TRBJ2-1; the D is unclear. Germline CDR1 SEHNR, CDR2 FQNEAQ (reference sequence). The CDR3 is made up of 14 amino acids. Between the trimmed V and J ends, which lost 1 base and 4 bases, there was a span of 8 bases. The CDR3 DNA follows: TGTGCCAGCAGCTTAGAAACGGTATACAATGAGCAGTTCTTC. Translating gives CASSLETVYNEQFF. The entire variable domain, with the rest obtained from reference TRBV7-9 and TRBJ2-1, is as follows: DTGVSQNPRHKITKRGQNVTFRCDPISEHNRLYWYRQTLGQGPEFLTYFQNEAQLEKSRLLSDRFSAERPKGSFSTLEIQRTEQGDSAMYLCASSLETVYNEQFFGPGTRLTVL.

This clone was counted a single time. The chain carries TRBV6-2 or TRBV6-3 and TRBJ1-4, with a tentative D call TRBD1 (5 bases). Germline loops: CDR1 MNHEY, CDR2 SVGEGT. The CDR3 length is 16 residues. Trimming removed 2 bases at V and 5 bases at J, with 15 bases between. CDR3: CASSYVRGDLNEKLFF. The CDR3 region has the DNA TGTGCCAGCAGTTACGTACGGGGGGACTTAAATGAAAAACTGTTTTTT.

In DNA form, the CDR3 reads TGTGCCAGCAGTGATATGACAGGGACGCTAAATCAGCCCCAGCATTTT. It translates to CASSDMTGTLNQPQHF. The genes are TRBV2 and TRBJ1-5, with 7 bases aligning to TRBD1. Germline lookup yields CDR1 SNHLY and CDR2 FYNNEI. The CDR3 runs 16 residues. V shed 3 bases, J shed 4 bases, and the junction held 9 bases outside the gene matches.

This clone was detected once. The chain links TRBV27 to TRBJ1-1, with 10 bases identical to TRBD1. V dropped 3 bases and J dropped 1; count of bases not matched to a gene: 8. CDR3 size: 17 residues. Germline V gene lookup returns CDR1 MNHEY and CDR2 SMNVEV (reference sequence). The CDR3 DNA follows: TGTGCCAGCAGTTTCCTCTGGGACAGGGGTGGGAACACTGAAGCTTTCTTT. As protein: CASSFLWDRGGNTEAFF.

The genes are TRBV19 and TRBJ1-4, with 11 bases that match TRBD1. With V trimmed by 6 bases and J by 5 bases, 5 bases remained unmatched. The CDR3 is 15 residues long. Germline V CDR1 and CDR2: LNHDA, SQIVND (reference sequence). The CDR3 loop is CASRGWTGGNEKLFF. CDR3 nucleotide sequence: TGTGCCAGTAGGGGTTGGACAGGGGGCAATGAAAAACTGTTTTTT.

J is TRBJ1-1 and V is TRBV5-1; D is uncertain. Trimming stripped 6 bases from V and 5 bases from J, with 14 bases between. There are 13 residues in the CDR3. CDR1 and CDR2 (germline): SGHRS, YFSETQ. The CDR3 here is CASKPPGSTEAFF. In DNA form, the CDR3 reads TGCGCCAGCAAACCCCCAGGCTCAACTGAAGCTTTCTTT.

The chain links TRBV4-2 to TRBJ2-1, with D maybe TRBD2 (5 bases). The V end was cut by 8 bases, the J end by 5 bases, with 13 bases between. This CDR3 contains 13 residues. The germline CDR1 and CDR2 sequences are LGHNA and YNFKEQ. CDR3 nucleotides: TGTGCCAGCGCGGGTTACGGAAACAATGAGCAGTTCTTC. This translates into CASAGYGNNEQFF.

This CDR3 is CASRGPNSPLHF. The CDR3 DNA reads TGTGCCAGCAGGGGCCCGAATTCACCCCTCCACTTT. The rearrangement joins TRBV28 to TRBJ1-6; no definite D call. Germline lookup yields CDR1 MDHEN and CDR2 SYDVKM. Trimming removed 6 bases at V and 7 bases at J, with 7 bases between. CDR3 length: 12 residues.

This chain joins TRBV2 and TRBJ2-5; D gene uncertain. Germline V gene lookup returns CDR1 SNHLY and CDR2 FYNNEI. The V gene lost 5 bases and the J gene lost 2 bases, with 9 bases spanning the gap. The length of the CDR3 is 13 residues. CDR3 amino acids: CASSLTRQETQYF. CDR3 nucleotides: TGTGCCAGCAGTTTGACTCGGCAAGAGACCCAGTACTTC.

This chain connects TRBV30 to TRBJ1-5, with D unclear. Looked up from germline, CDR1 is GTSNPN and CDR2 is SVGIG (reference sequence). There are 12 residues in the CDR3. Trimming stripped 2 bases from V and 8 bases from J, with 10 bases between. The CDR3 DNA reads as TGTGCCTGGAGTTTGGGTGGCAAGCCCCAGCATTTT. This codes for CAWSLGGKPQHF. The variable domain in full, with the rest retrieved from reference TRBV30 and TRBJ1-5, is SQTIHQWPATLVQPVGSPLSLECTVEGTSNPNLYWYRQAAGRGLQLLFYSVGIGQISSEVPQNLSASRPQDRQFILSSKKLLLSDSGFYLCAWSLGGKPQHFGDGTRLSIL.

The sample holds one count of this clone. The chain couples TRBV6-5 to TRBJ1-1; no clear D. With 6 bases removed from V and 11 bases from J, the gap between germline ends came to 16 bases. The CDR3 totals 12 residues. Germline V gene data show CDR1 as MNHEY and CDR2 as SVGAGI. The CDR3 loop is CASRVPGKAAFF. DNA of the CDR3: TGTGCCAGCAGGGTCCCGGGAAAGGCGGCTTTCTTT.

The CDR3 sequence is CASSIFRFDEREQFF. Here the CDR3 DNA reads TGTGCCAGTAGTATTTTTCGTTTTGATGAGCGTGAGCAGTTCTTC. This chain links TRBV19 with TRBJ2-1; D is ambiguous. The V and J ends lost 3 bases and 9 bases respectively, with 18 bases between them. There are 15 residues in the CDR3. Looked up from germline, CDR1 is LNHDA and CDR2 is SQIVND (reference sequence).